This record covers a single T cell receptor (beta chain). Assay: immunoSEQ multiplex PCR; the TCRdb copy retains only in-frame clones and omits some. This sample yields some 80,000 clones, of which about 76% are seen a single time; approximately 44% belongs to the top ten. This specimen belongs to a study of blood T cell repertoires in COVID-19. The germline V gene has CDR1 SGHRS and CDR2 YFSETQ. This CDR3 comprises 14 residues. J lost 5 bases, V lost 0 bases, and 2 bases had no gene match. The receptor comes from a man of 80 years or more with acute or convalescent COVID-19. V gene TRBV5-1 combines with J gene TRBJ1-5; 7 nucleotides line up with TRBD1. Specimen: peripheral blood. Here the CDR3 reads CASSLGDSHQPQHF. In DNA, the CDR3 is TGCGCCAGCAGCTTGGGGGACAGTCATCAGCCCCAGCATTTT.